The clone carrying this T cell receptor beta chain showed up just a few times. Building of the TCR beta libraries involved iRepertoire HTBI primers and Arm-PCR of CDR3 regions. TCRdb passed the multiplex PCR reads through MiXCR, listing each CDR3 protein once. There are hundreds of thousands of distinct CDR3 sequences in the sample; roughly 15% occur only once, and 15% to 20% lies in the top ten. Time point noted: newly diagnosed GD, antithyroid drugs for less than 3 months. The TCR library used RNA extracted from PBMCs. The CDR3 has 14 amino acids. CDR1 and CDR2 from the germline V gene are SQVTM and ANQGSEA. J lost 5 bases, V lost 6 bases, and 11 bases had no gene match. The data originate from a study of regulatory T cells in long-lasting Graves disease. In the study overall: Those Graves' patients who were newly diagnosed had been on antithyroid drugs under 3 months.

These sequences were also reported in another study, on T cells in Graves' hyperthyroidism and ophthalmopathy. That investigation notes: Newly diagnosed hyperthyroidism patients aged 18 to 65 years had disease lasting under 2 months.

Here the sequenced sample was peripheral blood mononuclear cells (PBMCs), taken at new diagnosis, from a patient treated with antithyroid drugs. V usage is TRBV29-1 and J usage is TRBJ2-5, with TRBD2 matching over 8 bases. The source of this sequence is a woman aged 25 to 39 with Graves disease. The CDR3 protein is CSVPGGDGWETQYF. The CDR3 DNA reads TGCAGCGTCCCGGGGGGGGATGGATGGGAGACCCAGTACTTC. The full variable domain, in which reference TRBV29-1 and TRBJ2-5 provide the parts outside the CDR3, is SAVISQKPSRDICQRGTSLTIQCQVDSQVTMMFWYRQQPGQSLTLIATANQGSEATYESGFVIDKFPISRPNLTFSTLTVSNMSPEDSSIYLCSVPGGDGWETQYFGPGTRLLVL.